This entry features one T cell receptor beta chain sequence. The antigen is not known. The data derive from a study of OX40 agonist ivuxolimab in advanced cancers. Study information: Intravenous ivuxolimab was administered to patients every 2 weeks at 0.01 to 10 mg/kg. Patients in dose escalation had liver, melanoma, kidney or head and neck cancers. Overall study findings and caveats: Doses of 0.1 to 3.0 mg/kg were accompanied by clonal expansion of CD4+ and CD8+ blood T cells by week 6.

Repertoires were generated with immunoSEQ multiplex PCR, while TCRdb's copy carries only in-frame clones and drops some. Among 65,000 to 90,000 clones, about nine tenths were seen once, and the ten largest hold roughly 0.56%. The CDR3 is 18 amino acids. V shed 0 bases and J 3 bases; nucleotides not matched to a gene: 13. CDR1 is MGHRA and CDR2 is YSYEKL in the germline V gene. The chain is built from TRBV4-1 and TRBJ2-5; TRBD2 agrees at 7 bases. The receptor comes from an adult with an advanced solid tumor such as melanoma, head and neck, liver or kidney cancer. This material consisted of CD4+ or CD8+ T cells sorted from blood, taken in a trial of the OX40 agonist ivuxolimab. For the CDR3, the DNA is TGCGCCAGCAGCCAAGAGGGCCGCGGTCTAGCGGAGAAAGAGACCCAGTACTTC. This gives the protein CASSQEGRGLAEKETQYF.